Here is one TCR beta chain with its context. Its target is unknown. These data are taken from a study of ipilimumab plus nivolumab after autologous stem cell transplantation. J lost 3 bases, V lost 2 bases, and 12 bases had no gene match. Germline-derived CDR1 and CDR2 are MNHEY and SMNVEV (reference sequence). The CDR3 length is 18 residues. Profiling relied on immunoSEQ multiplex PCR, and the TCRdb table lists in-frame clones only, not all of them. The table shows 22,000 or so clones, with less than 85% occurring only once. Checkpoint therapy with ipilimumab 1 mg/kg began 14 to 28 days after transplant. Study findings and constraints: The authors say TCR, Treg and microbiome findings warrant further study.

The TCR comes from a male donor with diffuse large B-cell lymphoma. This chain uses TRBV27 with TRBJ1-5; 8 bases match TRBD1. Material: PBMCs, obtained in a trial of ipilimumab plus nivolumab as post-transplant consolidation. The CDR3 sequence: CASSLLRGQGLPNQPQHF. The DNA of the CDR3 is TGTGCCAGCAGTTTACTGCGCGGACAGGGATTACCCAATCAGCCCCAGCATTTT.